This T cell receptor (beta chain) stems from a study of blood T cell repertoires in COVID-19. The CDR3 extends over 16 amino acids. Germline loops: CDR1 SGHRS, CDR2 YFSETQ. Trimming removed 3 bases from V and 11 bases from J; junction bases left unmatched: 15. Produced via immunoSEQ multiplex PCR; TCRdb's table is partial and in-frame only. The sample carries more than 450,000 clones, about nine tenths recorded once. This clone was observed once. The clonotype was recovered from a woman aged 18 to 35 who had recovered from COVID-19. The chain combines TRBV5-1 with TRBJ2-3, with TRBD2 matching over 10 bases. Sequencing was performed on PBMCs or T cells enriched from blood (not recorded which). The CDR3 spells CASSSEFLAAGGRQYF. Here the CDR3 DNA reads TGCGCCAGCAGCTCAGAGTTTCTGGCAGCGGGGGGGAGGCAGTATTTT. Looking up the rest from reference TRBV5-1 and TRBJ2-3 gives the full variable domain: KAGVTQTPRYLIKTRGQQVTLSCSPISGHRSVSWYQQTPGQGLQFLFEYFSETQRNKGNFPGRFSGRQFSNSRSEMNVSTLELGDSALYLCASSSEFLAAGGRQYFGPGTRLTVL.